One and the same sample provided the 26 T cell receptor beta chains below, sequenced in a study of blood T cell repertoires in COVID-19. Here immunoSEQ multiplex PCR was the method, and the copy in TCRdb shows in-frame clones only, minus some. This sample has about 200,000 clones; approximately 87% occur once, and the top ten carry 0.6% to 0.9%. Sequenced input: peripheral blood. Source of these receptors: a woman between 70 and 85 years old with acute or convalescent COVID-19.

The chain carries TRBV5-4 and TRBJ1-6; weak D call: TRBD1 (5 bases). V dropped 1 base and J dropped 6 bases, with 14 bases sitting between them. Germline CDR1 SGHNT, CDR2 YYREEE (reference sequence). The CDR3 length is 16 residues. The DNA for the CDR3 is TGTGCCAGCAGCTTGATGCAAGGGGCAAGTAATTCACCCCTCCACTTT. Amino acid sequence: CASSLMQGASNSPLHF.

The chain employs TRBV7-9 and TRBJ2-5; 9 bases agree with TRBD2. Germline V gene lookup returns CDR1 SEHNR and CDR2 FQNEAQ (reference sequence). Trimming took 5 bases from V and 5 from J; bases not matched to a gene: 9. The CDR3 has 15 residues. The CDR3 nucleotides are TGTGCCAGCAGCCTTAGCGGGAGAATGGGTGAGACCCAGTACTTC. Its protein product is CASSLSGRMGETQYF.

The chain carries TRBV6-1 and TRBJ2-7; TRBD1 matches at 9 bases. Germline lookup yields CDR1 MNHNS and CDR2 SASEGT. This CDR3 comprises 16 residues. The ends lost 2 bases at V and 5 bases at J; junction bases unmatched: 10. The CDR3 sequence is CASSELQGAIEDEQYF. The DNA of the CDR3 is TGTGCCAGCAGTGAATTACAGGGGGCAATTGAGGACGAGCAGTACTTC.

The sample holds one count of this clone. The V and J genes are TRBV28 and TRBJ1-4; no definite D call. The length of the CDR3 is 18 residues. The germline V gene encodes CDR1 MDHEN and CDR2 SYDVKM. V shed 5 bases and J shed 2 bases, with 21 bases lying between them. This CDR3 reads CASSTDPSSGSTNEKLFF. CDR3 DNA sequence: TGTGCCAGCAGTACAGACCCTAGCAGTGGATCGACTAATGAAAAACTGTTTTTT.

The gene calls are TRBV28 and TRBJ2-7; 7 bases are a match to TRBD1. The CDR3 length is 15 residues. CDR1 and CDR2 from the germline V gene are MDHEN and SYDVKM. V gave up 7 bases and J gave up 1 base; unmatched junction bases: 10. The CDR3 spells CASIKGGAGSYEQYF. In DNA, the CDR3 is TGTGCCAGCATCAAAGGGGGCGCAGGGTCCTACGAGCAGTACTTC. The variable domain in full, with the rest retrieved from reference TRBV28 and TRBJ2-7, is DVKVTQSSRYLVKRTGEKVFLECVQDMDHENMFWYRQDPGLGLRLIYFSYDVKMKEKGDIPEGYSVSREKKERFSLILESASTNQTSMYLCASIKGGAGSYEQYFGPGTRLTVT.

This clone came up a few times. The identical CDR3 is also encoded by other nucleotide sequences in the sample. The chain combines TRBV9 with TRBJ2-7; D is unclear. Germline lookup yields CDR1 SGDLS and CDR2 YYNGEE. The CDR3 length is 13 residues. Trimming took off 0 bases at V and 6 bases at J, with 10 bases between the two ends. The CDR3 here is CASSVARAGEQYF. The CDR3 DNA reads as TGTGCCAGCAGCGTAGCTCGAGCTGGCGAGCAGTACTTC.

The genes are TRBV5-1 and TRBJ1-5; no reliable D call. Germline CDR1 and CDR2: SGHRS and YFSETQ. Trimming took off 1 base at V and 3 bases at J, with 11 bases between the two ends. The CDR3 spans 15 residues. The CDR3 here is CASSLSGFNNQPQHF. As DNA, the CDR3 is TGCGCCAGCAGCTTGAGCGGGTTTAACAATCAGCCCCAGCATTTT.

The chain employs TRBV19 and TRBJ1-2, with no clear D. From germline, CDR1 is LNHDA and CDR2 SQIVND (reference sequence). Deletions cut 1 base from V and 6 bases from J, with 15 bases between. The CDR3 consists of 15 residues. CDR3 sequence reads: CASSIGVSGLDGYTF. CDR3 in DNA: TGTGCCAGTAGTATAGGAGTTTCGGGTCTTGATGGCTACACCTTC.

Details on this clone: Within the sample, other DNA sequences also encode this same CDR3. CDR3 residues: CASSPPGQGEHGYTF. In DNA, the CDR3 is TGTGCCAGCTCACCACCAGGCCAGGGGGAACATGGCTACACCTTC. V gene TRBV18 combines with J gene TRBJ1-2; TRBD1 matches 7 bases. Germline-derived CDR1 and CDR2 are KGHSH and LQKENI. This CDR3 region has 15 residues. V dropped 0 bases and J dropped 6; count of bases not matched to a gene: 7.

This clone occurred a few times. The chain has TRBV6-5 and TRBJ1-4; D perhaps matches TRBD1 (5 bases). From germline, CDR1 is MNHEY and CDR2 SVGAGI. The length of the CDR3 is 15 residues. V lost 6 bases, J lost 6 bases, and 17 bases lay in between. The CDR3 DNA reads TGTGCCAGCAGCCCCGGGACTCCATCGGATGAAAAACTGTTTTTT. Amino acid sequence: CASSPGTPSDEKLFF.

This clone appeared once. The rearrangement joins TRBV2 to TRBJ2-1; D is uncertain. The CDR3 spans 12 residues. CDR1 is SNHLY and CDR2 is FYNNEI in the germline V gene. With 6 bases removed from V and 3 bases from J, the gap between germline ends came to 6 bases. CDR3 in DNA: TGTGCCAGCAGGGCGGACTACAATGAGCAGTTCTTC. It yields the protein CASRADYNEQFF.

This chain links TRBV6-6 with TRBJ2-1, with a weak D call TRBD2 (5 bases). With 0 bases removed from V and 4 bases from J, the gap between germline ends came to 7 bases. The CDR3 loop spans 14 amino acids. The germline gives CDR1 MNHNY, CDR2 SVGAGI (reference sequence). The CDR3 protein is CASSYSRVYNEQFF. As DNA, the CDR3 is TGTGCCAGCAGTTACTCGAGGGTTTACAATGAGCAGTTCTTC.

The V gene is TRBV28, the J gene TRBJ1-1, with a tentative D call TRBD1 (5 bases). This CDR3 has 13 amino acids. CDR1 MDHEN and CDR2 SYDVKM come from the germline V gene. V shed 8 bases and J shed 2 bases, with 12 bases lying between them. CDR3 DNA sequence: TGTGCCAGCTTTTTACAGGAAAACACTGAAGCTTTCTTT. Translated, it gives CASFLQENTEAFF.

This clone was recorded once. The J gene is TRBJ2-3, the V gene TRBV27; possible D gene TRBD2, 5 bases. V lost 9 bases and J 0 bases, leaving 7 bases between the germline ends. Germline V gene sequence: CDR1 MNHEY, CDR2 SMNVEV (reference sequence). The length of the CDR3 is 12 residues. The CDR3 reads CASTSSTDTQYF. CDR3 bases: TGTGCCAGTACTAGTAGCACAGATACGCAGTATTTT.

This clone was observed a single time. The rearrangement uses TRBV2 and TRBJ2-4, with D maybe TRBD2 (6 bases). The CDR3 spans 17 residues. V was shortened by 3 bases and J by 3 bases, with 18 bases between the two germline ends. The germline gives CDR1 SNHLY, CDR2 FYNNEI. CDR3 bases: TGTGCCAGCAGTGAGTCACGGGGGATTAGGTTCAAAAACATTCAGTACTTC. Protein: CASSESRGIRFKNIQYF.

The CDR3 sequence: CASSYGTGDQPQHF. The CDR3 DNA is TGTGCCAGCAGCTACGGGACAGGAGATCAGCCCCAGCATTTT. This chain uses TRBV9 with TRBJ1-5; 8 nucleotides align to TRBD1. With V trimmed by 4 bases and J by 5 bases, 5 bases remained unmatched. This CDR3 has 14 amino acids. From germline, CDR1 is SGDLS and CDR2 YYNGEE.

The rearrangement links TRBV7-9 to TRBJ1-4; a weak D match, TRBD1 (5 bases). Trimming stripped 5 bases from V and 5 bases from J, with 12 bases between. The CDR3 length is 14 residues. CDR1 SEHNR and CDR2 FQNEAQ come from the germline V gene (reference sequence). CDR3 sequence reads: CASSPGISNEKLFF. DNA of the CDR3: TGTGCCAGCAGCCCAGGGATCTCCAATGAAAAACTGTTTTTT. The full variable domain, rest sourced from reference TRBV7-9 and TRBJ1-4, is DTGVSQNPRHKITKRGQNVTFRCDPISEHNRLYWYRQTLGQGPEFLTYFQNEAQLEKSRLLSDRFSAERPKGSFSTLEIQRTEQGDSAMYLCASSPGISNEKLFFGSGTQLSVL.

In nucleotides, the CDR3 is TGTGCCAGCAGTTCGACAGCCTATAATTCACCCCTCCACTTT. It codes for CASSSTAYNSPLHF. This chain joins TRBV11-2 and TRBJ1-6; tentative D call: TRBD1 (5 bases). The CDR3 has 14 residues. The ends were cut back, 6 bases at V and 2 bases at J, with 8 bases in the middle. Per germline, CDR1 SGHAT and CDR2 FQNNGV.

This rearrangement joins TRBV7-2 to TRBJ1-5, with TRBD1 matching 9 bases. The CDR3 sequence is 17 residues long. CDR1 SGHTA and CDR2 FQGNSA come from the germline V gene. Germline trimming cut 1 base from V and 1 base from J; bases unmatched to any gene: 5. The CDR3 sequence is CASSLGTGVASNQPQHF. For the CDR3, the DNA is TGTGCCAGCAGCTTAGGGACAGGGGTAGCGAGCAATCAGCCCCAGCATTTT.

The table lists this clone with a few counts. This chain links TRBV19 with TRBJ2-7; 10 bases are a match to TRBD1. From germline, CDR1 is LNHDA and CDR2 SQIVND (reference sequence). Germline trimming cut 7 bases from V and 3 bases from J; bases unmatched to any gene: 12. CDR3 length equals 16 residues. The CDR3 region is CASTRDAGTGVYEQYF. In DNA form, the CDR3 reads TGTGCCAGTACTAGGGATGCCGGGACAGGGGTCTACGAGCAGTACTTC. The whole variable domain, remainder taken from reference TRBV19 and TRBJ2-7, is DGGITQSPKYLFRKEGQNVTLSCEQNLNHDAMYWYRQDPGQGLRLIYYSQIVNDFQKGDIAEGYSVSREKKESFPLTVTSAQKNPTAFYLCASTRDAGTGVYEQYFGPGTRLTVT.

This sequence joins TRBV19 and TRBJ2-6; tentatively, D is TRBD2 (5 bases). Germline CDR1 LNHDA, CDR2 SQIVND (reference sequence). V shed 10 bases and J shed 4 bases, with 14 bases lying between them. CDR3 length: 14 residues. The CDR3 region is CATEDFIGANVLTF. The DNA for the CDR3 is TGTGCCACCGAGGACTTTATCGGGGCCAACGTCCTGACTTTC.

J is TRBJ2-1 and V is TRBV20-1; 10 bases are a match to TRBD2. This CDR3 contains 17 residues. The germline gives CDR1 DFQATT, CDR2 SNEGSKA (reference sequence). With V trimmed by 3 bases and J by 0 bases, 8 bases remained unmatched. CDR3: CSASDSGGLISYNEQFF. CDR3 nucleotides: TGCAGTGCTAGTGATAGCGGGGGGCTGATCTCCTACAATGAGCAGTTCTTC.

This clone was detected a few times. V is TRBV14 and J is TRBJ2-2, with TRBD2 as a possible D gene (6 bases). This CDR3 contains 16 residues. Trimming stripped 4 bases from V and 0 bases from J, with 12 bases between. Germline V gene data show CDR1 as SGHDN and CDR2 as FVKESK. The CDR3 here is CASSPWKRANTGELFF. The CDR3, as DNA: TGTGCCAGCAGCCCCTGGAAGCGGGCGAACACCGGGGAGCTGTTTTTT.

This clone was observed a handful of times. This chain links TRBV5-5 with TRBJ1-4; 7 bases are a match to TRBD1. V was pared by 4 bases and J by 4 bases, with 4 bases of the junction left unmatched. Germline CDR1 reads SGHKS; CDR2 reads YYEKEE (reference sequence). CDR3 length equals 14 residues. This CDR3 is CASSQQGFNEKLFF. DNA for the CDR3: TGTGCCAGCAGCCAACAGGGGTTTAATGAAAAACTGTTTTTT.

Of note for this clone: The identical CDR3 is also encoded by other nucleotide sequences in the sample. The chain carries TRBV7-8 and TRBJ1-2; 9 bases are shared with TRBD1. Germline CDR1 and CDR2: SGHVS and FQNEAQ. CDR3 length: 16 residues. The junction had 10 bases not matched to a gene; V was cut back by 1 base and J by 7 bases. As DNA, the CDR3 is TGTGCCAGCAGCTTAGGGGGAGCCGACAGGGGGTTTGGCTACACCTTC. Translation gives CASSLGGADRGFGYTF.

This chain uses TRBV6-5 with TRBJ2-4, with TRBD1 as a possible D gene (6 bases). CDR1 MNHEY and CDR2 SVGAGI come from the germline V gene. Trimming removed 4 bases at V and 1 base at J, with 14 bases between. The CDR3 sequence is 16 residues long. In DNA form, the CDR3 reads TGTGCCAGCAGTTCAGGACAGCTGCTCGCCAAAAACATTCAGTACTTC. It encodes CASSSGQLLAKNIQYF.